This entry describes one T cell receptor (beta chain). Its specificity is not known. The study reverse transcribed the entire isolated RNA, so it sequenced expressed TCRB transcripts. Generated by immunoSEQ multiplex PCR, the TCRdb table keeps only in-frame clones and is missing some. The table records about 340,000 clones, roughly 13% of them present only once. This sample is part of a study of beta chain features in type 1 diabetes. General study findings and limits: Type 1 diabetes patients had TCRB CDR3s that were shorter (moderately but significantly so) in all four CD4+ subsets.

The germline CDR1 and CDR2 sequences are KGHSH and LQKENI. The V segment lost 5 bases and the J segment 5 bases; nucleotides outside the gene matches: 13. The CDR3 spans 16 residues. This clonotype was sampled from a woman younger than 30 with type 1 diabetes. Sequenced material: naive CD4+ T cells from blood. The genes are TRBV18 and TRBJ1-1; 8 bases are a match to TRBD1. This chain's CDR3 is CASSTGQGRIGTEAFF. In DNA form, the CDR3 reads TGTGCCAGCTCAACCGGACAGGGCAGAATCGGAACTGAAGCTTTCTTT.